Reported below is one T cell receptor beta chain. Original data processing: Cell counts per sample came from amplifying reference gene primers. Here immunoSEQ multiplex PCR was the method, and the copy in TCRdb shows in-frame clones only, minus some. V and J calls and clone size follow that table, whereas D and trimming were derived from the DNA. The repertoire consists of tens of thousands of clones, with 86% occurring once and the leading ten covering roughly 3.9%. This entry belongs to a study of blood T cell repertoires in COVID-19. Germline values: CDR1 SGHAT, CDR2 FQNNGV. CDR3 length: 15 amino acids. V shed 5 bases, J shed 9 bases, and the junction held 7 bases outside the gene matches.

The V gene is TRBV11-2, the J gene TRBJ2-1, with TRBD2 matching over 13 bases. The TCR was taken from a man aged 65 to 85 with active COVID-19. Sequenced: peripheral blood. The CDR3 region is CASSKLAGGEGEQFF. CDR3 DNA: TGTGCCAGCAGCAAACTAGCGGGAGGGGAGGGTGAGCAGTTCTTC.